This T cell receptor beta chain was retrieved from a study of blood T cell repertoires in COVID-19. Study details: Spain, Italy and the United States supplied samples that represented acute and convalescent COVID-19.

Original processing notes: From reference gene primer amplification, estimates of nucleated cell counts were derived. The table came from immunoSEQ multiplex PCR; TCRdb's copy has only in-frame clones and leaves some out. From that table come the V and J calls and clone size; the DNA was used to work out D and trimming. The sample yields roughly 240,000 clones, more than 85% seen once. Between the trimmed V and J ends, which lost 0 bases and 5 bases, there was a span of 8 bases. Germline V gene lookup returns CDR1 GTSNPN and CDR2 SVGIG (reference sequence). The CDR3 contains 13 residues. The sequence was collected from a young man with active or convalescent COVID-19. Material: peripheral blood. The rearrangement links TRBV30 to TRBJ2-1; D not resolved. Written as DNA, the CDR3 is TGTGCCTGGAGTGTTTCATCCCACAATGAGCAGTTCTTC. As protein: CAWSVSSHNEQFF.